Listed here are 30 T cell receptor beta chains from one sample, sequenced in a study of blood T cell repertoires in COVID-19. Sequencing used immunoSEQ multiplex PCR; TCRdb keeps in-frame clones, though not all of them. There are about 500,000 clones in the sample; about nine tenths occur only once, and roughly 0.7% lies in the top ten. The sample consisted of PBMCs or T cells enriched from blood (not recorded which). The receptor set was obtained from a woman aged 18-35 years who had recovered from COVID-19.

The V gene is TRBV14, the J gene TRBJ2-7, with D hard to call. The germline gives CDR1 SGHDN, CDR2 FVKESK. V dropped 5 bases and J dropped 3 bases, with 8 bases sitting between them. There are 12 residues in the CDR3. The DNA of the CDR3 is TGTGCCAGCAGCGCGCACTACTACGAGCAGTACTTC. Translation gives CASSAHYYEQYF.

DNA of the CDR3: TGTGCCAGCAAGCCTAGCGGTCTGTATGAGCAGTTCTTC. It specifies CASKPSGLYEQFF. This chain links TRBV11-2 with TRBJ2-1; 7 nucleotides match TRBD2. J gave up 8 bases and V 7 bases, and 8 bases lay outside the gene matches. CDR3 length: 13 residues. Germline CDR1 reads SGHAT; CDR2 reads FQNNGV.

The chain employs TRBV5-6 and TRBJ2-7; D unresolved. Germline lookup yields CDR1 SGHDT and CDR2 YYEEEE. V shed 1 base and J shed 2 bases, with 13 bases lying between them. This CDR3 spans 15 amino acids. This CDR3 is CASSLLEGSAYEQYF. In DNA form, the CDR3 reads TGTGCCAGCAGCTTGCTCGAAGGCAGCGCCTACGAGCAGTACTTC.

The chain employs TRBV25-1 and TRBJ1-2; possibly TRBD1 for D (5 bases). The CDR3 consists of 14 residues. Trimming pared 4 bases from V and 2 bases from J, leaving 11 bases between. CDR1 and CDR2 from the germline V gene are MGHDK and SYGVNS. CDR3 in DNA: TGTGCCAGCAGTGTGCGGGGGGGGAACTATGGCTACACCTTC. As protein: CASSVRGGNYGYTF.

This clone was seen just once. The genes are TRBV30 and TRBJ1-4; 7 positions match TRBD1. The germline CDR1 and CDR2 sequences are GTSNPN and SVGIG (reference sequence). The length of the CDR3 is 14 residues. With 2 bases clipped from V and 8 bases from J, the junction kept 8 bases outside the gene matches. CDR3 coding DNA: TGTGCCTGGAGTACGGGACAGATAACGGAAAAACTGTTTTTT. It codes for CAWSTGQITEKLFF. Full variable domain (rest looked up from reference TRBV30 and TRBJ1-4): SQTIHQWPATLVQPVGSPLSLECTVEGTSNPNLYWYRQAAGRGLQLLFYSVGIGQISSEVPQNLSASRPQDRQFILSSKKLLLSDSGFYLCAWSTGQITEKLFFGSGTQLSVL.

The chain uses TRBV19 and TRBJ1-2, with 8 bases identical to TRBD1. J gave up 5 bases and V 5 bases, and 7 bases lay outside the gene matches. The germline V gene encodes CDR1 LNHDA and CDR2 SQIVND (reference sequence). This CDR3 is built from 14 residues. CDR3 sequence reads: CASSFDRGTYGYTF. The DNA of the CDR3 is TGTGCCAGTAGTTTCGACAGGGGAACTTATGGCTACACCTTC.

The CDR3 loop reads CASSRLADTQYF. In DNA, the CDR3 is TGTGCCAGCAGCCGCTTAGCAGATACGCAGTATTTT. The rearrangement joins TRBV3-1 (or the pseudogene TRBV3-2) to TRBJ2-3; D remains unclear. Trimming left V 4 bases short and J 4 bases short, with 6 bases between. The CDR3 spans 12 residues. Germline lookup yields CDR1 LGHDT and CDR2 YNNKEL (reference sequence).

The rearrangement links TRBV3-1 (or the pseudogene TRBV3-2) to TRBJ1-1; no reliable D call. The germline V and J ends were trimmed by 4 bases and 1 base, with 10 bases remaining between them. CDR1 and CDR2 (germline): LGHDT, YNNKEL (reference sequence). This CDR3 has 14 residues. The CDR3 is CASSLRVSNTEAFF. CDR3 coding DNA: TGTGCCAGCAGCCTACGAGTCTCGAACACTGAAGCTTTCTTT.

This clone has a handful of counts. V is TRBV7-2 and J is TRBJ2-7; no firm D call. This CDR3 has 14 residues. Germline V gives CDR1 SGHTA, CDR2 FQGNSA. V lost 6 bases and J lost 0, with 12 bases in between. CDR3 sequence: CASRPPDSSYEQYF. The CDR3, as DNA: TGTGCCAGCAGGCCCCCTGATAGCTCCTACGAGCAGTACTTC.

The chain couples TRBV12-3 or TRBV12-4 to TRBJ1-2; tentatively, D is TRBD1 (5 bases). The length of the CDR3 is 12 residues. V was trimmed by 4 bases and J by 5 bases, leaving 8 bases between them. CDR3 bases: TGTGCCAGCAGTTACCGACAGTATGGCTACACCTTC. Its protein product is CASSYRQYGYTF.

The CDR3 DNA sequence: TGTGCCAGCAGTTACTCGGACAGTTACAATGAGCAGTTCTTC. It is translated as CASSYSDSYNEQFF. This chain connects TRBV6-5 to TRBJ2-1; a weak D match, TRBD1 (6 bases). The CDR3 consists of 14 residues. V was trimmed by 0 bases and J by 4 bases, leaving 7 bases between them. CDR1 MNHEY and CDR2 SVGAGI come from the germline V gene.

The chain couples TRBV19 to TRBJ1-5; TRBD1 aligns across 7 bases. CDR3 length equals 16 residues. The trim removed 4 bases at V and 3 bases at J, leaving 9 bases unmatched. CDR1 and CDR2 (germline): LNHDA, SQIVND (reference sequence). This CDR3 is CASSRGRGAYNQPQHF. CDR3 DNA: TGTGCCAGTAGTAGGGGCAGGGGGGCGTACAATCAGCCCCAGCATTTT. The variable domain in full, with the rest retrieved from reference TRBV19 and TRBJ1-5, is DGGITQSPKYLFRKEGQNVTLSCEQNLNHDAMYWYRQDPGQGLRLIYYSQIVNDFQKGDIAEGYSVSREKKESFPLTVTSAQKNPTAFYLCASSRGRGAYNQPQHFGDGTRLSIL.

The CDR3 loop is CASSGSQGTDAEAFF. Here the CDR3 DNA reads TGTGCCAGCAGCGGCTCACAGGGAACGGATGCTGAAGCTTTCTTT. The chain uses TRBV9 and TRBJ1-1; D perhaps matches TRBD1 (6 bases). V lost 3 bases and J 6 bases, leaving 18 bases between the germline ends. The CDR3 extends over 15 amino acids. Germline CDR1 SGDLS, CDR2 YYNGEE.

This clone has just a few counts. The CDR3 coding sequence is TGCAGTGCCCCCCAGGACACTGAAGCTTTCTTT. Translation: CSAPQDTEAFF. The rearrangement links TRBV20-1 to TRBJ1-1; D unclear. The CDR3 extends over 11 amino acids. V was shortened by 6 bases and J by 3 bases, with 8 bases between the two germline ends. From germline, CDR1 is DFQATT and CDR2 SNEGSKA (reference sequence).

The V gene is TRBV7-9, the J gene TRBJ2-4; a possible D gene is TRBD2 (6 bases). The V gene lost 5 bases and the J gene lost 0 bases, with 14 bases spanning the gap. CDR1 SEHNR and CDR2 FQNEAQ come from the germline V gene (reference sequence). There are 16 residues in the CDR3. This chain's CDR3 is CASSPGTLVAKNIQYF. CDR3 DNA sequence: TGTGCCAGCAGCCCCGGGACTCTAGTAGCCAAAAACATTCAGTACTTC.

The chain has TRBV18 and TRBJ2-3, with TRBD2 matching over 13 bases. From germline, CDR1 is KGHSH and CDR2 LQKENI. Unmatched junction bases numbered 8, after V lost 5 bases and J lost 3 bases. The CDR3 runs to 17 residues. The CDR3, as DNA: TGTGCCAGCTCAAGATATGAGACTAGCGGGGGGACAGATACGCAGTATTTT. Its translation: CASSRYETSGGTDTQYF. The whole variable domain, filled in from reference TRBV18 and TRBJ2-3, reads NAGVMQNPRHLVRRRGQEARLRCSPMKGHSHVYWYRQLPEEGLKFMVYLQKENIIDESGMPKERFSAEFPKEGPSILRIQQVVRGDSAAYFCASSRYETSGGTDTQYFGPGTRLTVL.

The rearrangement joins TRBV5-6 to TRBJ1-5; tentative D call: TRBD1 (5 bases). The CDR3 covers 14 residues. Per germline, CDR1 SGHDT and CDR2 YYEEEE. The ends were cut back, 0 bases at V and 11 bases at J, with 15 bases in the middle. The DNA of the CDR3 is TGTGCCAGCAGCTTGGGAGGGGCTAGCGGGGCCCAGCATTTT. Amino acids: CASSLGGASGAQHF.

This clone occurred once. The chain combines TRBV3-1 (or the pseudogene TRBV3-2) with TRBJ2-3; 13 nucleotides line up with TRBD2. The J segment lost 6 bases and the V segment lost 5 bases, leaving 5 bases of the junction unmatched. In germline, CDR1 is LGHDT, CDR2 YNNKEL (reference sequence). The CDR3 covers 15 residues. CDR3 amino acids: CASSEGTSGVDTQYF. In DNA, the CDR3 is TGTGCCAGCAGCGAAGGGACTAGCGGGGTCGATACGCAGTATTTT.

V is TRBV13 and J is TRBJ2-2, with D perhaps TRBD2 (5 bases). The CDR3 has 17 residues. V gave up 3 bases and J gave up 3 bases, with 17 bases separating them. The germline V gene encodes CDR1 PRHDT and CDR2 FYEKMQ (reference sequence). In nucleotides, the CDR3 is TGTGCCAGCAGCTTGAGTTTCGTAGAACTAGACACCGGGGAGCTGTTTTTT. It specifies CASSLSFVELDTGELFF.

The chain is built from TRBV29-1 and TRBJ1-1, with TRBD1 identical over 10 bases. There are 14 residues in the CDR3. V lost 5 bases and J lost 7; bases outside the gene matches: 10. The V gene's germline CDR1 is SQVTM and CDR2 ANQGSEA. CDR3 sequence: CSVSLSGQGVEAFF. The DNA for the CDR3 is TGCAGCGTTTCCCTCAGTGGACAGGGGGTTGAAGCTTTCTTT.

The chain has TRBV30 and TRBJ2-1, with D unclear. This CDR3 has 13 amino acids. The germline CDR1 and CDR2 sequences are GTSNPN and SVGIG (reference sequence). Trimming took 0 bases from V and 8 from J, leaving 11 bases between them. In DNA, the CDR3 is TGTGCCTGGAGTGTACCCCCGAGTCATGAGCAGTTCTTC. Residues: CAWSVPPSHEQFF.

The rearrangement links TRBV30 to TRBJ2-3, with 12 bases that match TRBD1. The J segment lost 6 bases and the V segment lost 3 bases, leaving 1 base of the junction unmatched. The CDR3 loop spans 13 amino acids. Germline CDR1 GTSNPN, CDR2 SVGIG (reference sequence). The CDR3 sequence is CAWRGQGADTQYF. The CDR3 nucleotides are TGTGCCTGGAGGGGACAGGGGGCCGATACGCAGTATTTT.

The rearrangement links TRBV7-9 to TRBJ2-3; TRBD1 might be the D (6 bases). V was trimmed by 3 bases and J by 0 bases, leaving 13 bases between them. The CDR3 has 16 amino acids. From germline, CDR1 is SEHNR and CDR2 FQNEAQ (reference sequence). The chain's CDR3 is CASSFLGQTSTDTQYF. CDR3 coding DNA: TGTGCCAGCAGCTTCCTCGGACAGACTAGCACAGATACGCAGTATTTT.

The chain is built from TRBV7-9 and TRBJ1-5, with TRBD1 matching 7 bases. Germline CDR1 reads SEHNR; CDR2 reads FQNEAQ (reference sequence). After removal of 5 bases from V and 7 bases from J, the junction contained 11 bases not matched to a gene. The CDR3 contains 15 residues. CDR3 amino acids: CASSPATGLPQPQHF. The CDR3 nucleotides read TGTGCCAGCAGCCCGGCGACAGGGCTCCCCCAGCCCCAGCATTTT. The variable domain in full, with the rest retrieved from reference TRBV7-9 and TRBJ1-5, is DTGVSQNPRHKITKRGQNVTFRCDPISEHNRLYWYRQTLGQGPEFLTYFQNEAQLEKSRLLSDRFSAERPKGSFSTLEIQRTEQGDSAMYLCASSPATGLPQPQHFGDGTRLSIL.

The chain is built from TRBV2 and TRBJ1-2; D unresolved. The germline V gene has CDR1 SNHLY and CDR2 FYNNEI. The CDR3 runs to 14 residues. With 5 bases removed from V and 8 bases from J, the gap between germline ends came to 18 bases. The CDR3 DNA reads as TGTGCCAGCAGTCCGGGTCTTACCTTCCGGGGCTACACCTTC. It encodes CASSPGLTFRGYTF.

This clone was found once. The V call is TRBV6-5, the J call TRBJ2-7, with D uncertain. From germline, CDR1 is MNHEY and CDR2 SVGAGI. The V end was cut by 2 bases, the J end by 5 bases, with 10 bases between. The CDR3 length is 13 residues. The CDR3 DNA is TGTGCCAGCAGTTACCTCGTGTTAAACGAGCAGTACTTC. Translating gives CASSYLVLNEQYF.

This clone has just a few counts. This sequence joins TRBV5-5 and TRBJ1-2, with 9 bases aligning to TRBD1. V shed 7 bases, J shed 4 bases, and the junction held 11 bases outside the gene matches. The CDR3 has 15 amino acids. CDR1 SGHKS and CDR2 YYEKEE come from the germline V gene (reference sequence). In nucleotides, the CDR3 is TGTGCCAGCGACCTTCTGGGACAGGGACTCTATGGCTACACCTTC. Translating it yields CASDLLGQGLYGYTF.

J is TRBJ2-7 and V is TRBV11-2; a possible D gene is TRBD2 (6 bases). V lost 5 bases and J 3 bases, leaving 17 bases between the germline ends. From germline, CDR1 is SGHAT and CDR2 FQNNGV. The length of the CDR3 is 15 residues. The CDR3 nucleotides are TGTGCCAGCAGCCCACATAGCGGACCAAGCTACGAGCAGTACTTC. This translates into CASSPHSGPSYEQYF.

Written as DNA, the CDR3 is TGTGCCAGCAGCTTGGGAGTAGCCGGCGAGCAGTACTTC. It is translated as CASSLGVAGEQYF. The chain joins TRBV5-4 to TRBJ2-7; the D is unclear. The CDR3 is 13 residues long. V dropped 0 bases and J dropped 6 bases, with 10 bases sitting between them. Looked up from germline, CDR1 is SGHNT and CDR2 is YYREEE (reference sequence).

The gene calls are TRBV7-9 and TRBJ1-1, with TRBD1 as a possible D gene (5 bases). Trimming removed 3 bases from V and 4 bases from J, with 15 bases in between. Germline V gene data show CDR1 as SEHNR and CDR2 as FQNEAQ (reference sequence). The CDR3 is made up of 15 amino acids. The DNA for the CDR3 is TGTGCCAGCAGCTTGCAGGGTTTCTCCGTCACTGAAGCTTTCTTT. This codes for CASSLQGFSVTEAFF.